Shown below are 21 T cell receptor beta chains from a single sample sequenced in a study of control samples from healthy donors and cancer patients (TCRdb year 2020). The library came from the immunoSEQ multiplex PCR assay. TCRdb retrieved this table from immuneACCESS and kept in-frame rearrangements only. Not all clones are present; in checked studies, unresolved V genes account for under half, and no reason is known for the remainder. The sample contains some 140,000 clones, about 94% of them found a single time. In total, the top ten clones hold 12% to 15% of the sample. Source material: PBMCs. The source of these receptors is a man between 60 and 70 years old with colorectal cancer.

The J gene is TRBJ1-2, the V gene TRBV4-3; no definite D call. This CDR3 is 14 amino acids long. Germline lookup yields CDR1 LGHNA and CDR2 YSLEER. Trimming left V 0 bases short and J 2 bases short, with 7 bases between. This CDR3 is CASSQDKGNYGYTF. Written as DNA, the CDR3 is TGCGCCAGCAGCCAAGATAAGGGAAACTATGGCTACACCTTC.

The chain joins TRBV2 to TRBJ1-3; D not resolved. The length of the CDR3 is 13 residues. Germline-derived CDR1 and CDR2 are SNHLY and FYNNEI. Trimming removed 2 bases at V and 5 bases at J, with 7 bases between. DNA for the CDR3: TGTGCCAGCAGTGAAACCGACAGAAACACCATATATTTT. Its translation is CASSETDRNTIYF.

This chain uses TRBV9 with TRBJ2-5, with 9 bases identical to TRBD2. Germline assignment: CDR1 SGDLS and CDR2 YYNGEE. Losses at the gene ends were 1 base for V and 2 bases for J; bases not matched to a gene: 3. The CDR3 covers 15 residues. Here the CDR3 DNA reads TGTGCCAGCAGCGTACTAGCGGGGACACAAGAGACCCAGTACTTC. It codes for CASSVLAGTQETQYF.

This CDR3 is CASSRQASSGNTIYF. The CDR3 nucleotides are TGTGCCAGTAGTCGACAGGCCAGCTCTGGAAACACCATATATTTT. The J gene is TRBJ1-3, the V gene TRBV19; TRBD1 might be the D (6 bases). Trimming stripped 5 bases from V and 0 bases from J, with 11 bases between. Germline CDR1 is LNHDA and CDR2 is SQIVND (reference sequence). This CDR3 has 15 amino acids. Complete variable domain (other parts from reference TRBV19 and TRBJ1-3): DGGITQSPKYLFRKEGQNVTLSCEQNLNHDAMYWYRQDPGQGLRLIYYSQIVNDFQKGDIAEGYSVSREKKESFPLTVTSAQKNPTAFYLCASSRQASSGNTIYFGEGSWLTVV.

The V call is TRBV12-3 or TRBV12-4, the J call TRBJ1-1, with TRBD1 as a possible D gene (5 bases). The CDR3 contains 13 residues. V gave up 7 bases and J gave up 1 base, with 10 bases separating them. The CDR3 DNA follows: TGTGCCAGCAATTCGGACAAGAACACTGAAGCTTTCTTT. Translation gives CASNSDKNTEAFF.

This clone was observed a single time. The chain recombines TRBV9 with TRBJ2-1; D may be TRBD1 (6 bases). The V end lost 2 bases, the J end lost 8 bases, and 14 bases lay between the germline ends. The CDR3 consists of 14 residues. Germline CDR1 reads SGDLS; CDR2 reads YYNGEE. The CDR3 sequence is CASSVGARGDEQFF. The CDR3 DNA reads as TGTGCCAGCAGCGTTGGGGCCAGGGGCGATGAGCAGTTCTTC.

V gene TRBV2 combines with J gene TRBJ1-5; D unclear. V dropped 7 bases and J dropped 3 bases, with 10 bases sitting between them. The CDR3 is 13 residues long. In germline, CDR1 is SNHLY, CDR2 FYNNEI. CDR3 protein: CASTGLPNQPQHF. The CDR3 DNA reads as TGTGCCAGCACTGGGCTCCCCAATCAGCCCCAGCATTTT.

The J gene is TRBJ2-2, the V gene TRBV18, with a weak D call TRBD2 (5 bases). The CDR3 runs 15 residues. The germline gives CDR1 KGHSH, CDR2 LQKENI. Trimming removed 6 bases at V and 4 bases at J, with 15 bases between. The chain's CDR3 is CASSPTTDFTGELFF. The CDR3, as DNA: TGTGCCAGCTCTCCAACTACGGACTTCACCGGGGAGCTGTTTTTT.

The CDR3: CASRRGGRSDTQYF. CDR3 nucleotides: TGTGCCAGCAGGCGGGGGGGCCGGTCAGATACGCAGTATTTT. This chain links TRBV6-5 with TRBJ2-3; the match to TRBD2 covers 9 bases. The CDR3 covers 14 residues. CDR1 is MNHEY and CDR2 is SVGAGI in the germline V gene. After removal of 6 bases from V and 4 bases from J, the junction contained 5 bases not matched to a gene.

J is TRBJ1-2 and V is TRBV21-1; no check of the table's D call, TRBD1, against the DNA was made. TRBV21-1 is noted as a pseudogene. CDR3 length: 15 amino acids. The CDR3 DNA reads TGTGCCAGCAGCAGCAGGGATCGGCGCCTAGGAGGCTACACCTTC. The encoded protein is CASSSRDRRLGGYTF.

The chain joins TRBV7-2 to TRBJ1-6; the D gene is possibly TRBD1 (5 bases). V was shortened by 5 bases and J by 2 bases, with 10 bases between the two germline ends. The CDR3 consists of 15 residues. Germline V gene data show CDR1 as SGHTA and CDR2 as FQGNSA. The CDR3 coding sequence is TGTGCCAGCAGCGGCAGGGATACCTATAATTCACCCCTCCACTTT. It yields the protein CASSGRDTYNSPLHF.

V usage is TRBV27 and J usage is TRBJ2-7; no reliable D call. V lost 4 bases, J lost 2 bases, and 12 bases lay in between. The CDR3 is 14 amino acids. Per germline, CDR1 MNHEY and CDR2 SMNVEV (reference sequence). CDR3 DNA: TGTGCCAGCAGTTCCGACACCCTCACCTACGAGCAGTACTTC. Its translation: CASSSDTLTYEQYF.

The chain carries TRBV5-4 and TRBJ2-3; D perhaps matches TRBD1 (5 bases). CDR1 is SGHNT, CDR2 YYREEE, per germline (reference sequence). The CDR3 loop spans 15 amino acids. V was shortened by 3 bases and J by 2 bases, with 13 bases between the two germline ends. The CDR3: CASSSGTGNTDTQYF. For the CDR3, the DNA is TGTGCCAGCAGCTCCGGTACAGGTAACACAGATACGCAGTATTTT.

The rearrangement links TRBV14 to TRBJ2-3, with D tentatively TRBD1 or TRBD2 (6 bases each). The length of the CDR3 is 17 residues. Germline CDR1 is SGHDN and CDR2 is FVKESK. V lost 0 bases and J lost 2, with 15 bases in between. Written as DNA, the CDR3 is TGTGCCAGCAGCCAAGATCATTCGGGGGCGTTCACAGATACGCAGTATTTT. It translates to CASSQDHSGAFTDTQYF.

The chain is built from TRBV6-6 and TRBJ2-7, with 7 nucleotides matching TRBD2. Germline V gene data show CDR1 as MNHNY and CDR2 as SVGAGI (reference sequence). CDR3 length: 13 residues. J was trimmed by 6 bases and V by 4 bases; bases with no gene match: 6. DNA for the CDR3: TGTGCCAGCAGTTGGCGGGCGGGGGTCGAGCAGTACTTC. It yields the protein CASSWRAGVEQYF.

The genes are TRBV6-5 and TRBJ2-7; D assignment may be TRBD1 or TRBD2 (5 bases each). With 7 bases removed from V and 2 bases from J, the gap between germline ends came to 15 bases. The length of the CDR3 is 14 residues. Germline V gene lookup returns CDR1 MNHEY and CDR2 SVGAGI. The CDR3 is CASILDMGPYEQYF. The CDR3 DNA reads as TGTGCCAGCATCCTCGACATGGGACCCTACGAGCAGTACTTC.

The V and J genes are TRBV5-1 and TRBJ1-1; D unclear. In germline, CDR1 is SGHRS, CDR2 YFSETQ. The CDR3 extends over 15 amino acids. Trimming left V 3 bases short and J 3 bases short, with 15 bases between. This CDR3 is CASSSAGWIDTEAFF. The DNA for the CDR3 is TGCGCCAGCAGCTCGGCAGGATGGATAGACACTGAAGCTTTCTTT.

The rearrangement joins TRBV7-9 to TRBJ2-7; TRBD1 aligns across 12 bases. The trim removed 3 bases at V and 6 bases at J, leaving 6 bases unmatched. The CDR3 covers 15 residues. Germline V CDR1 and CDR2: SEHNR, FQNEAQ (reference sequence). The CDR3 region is CASSLGQGARGEQYF. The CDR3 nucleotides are TGTGCCAGCAGCTTGGGACAGGGGGCGCGGGGCGAGCAGTACTTC.

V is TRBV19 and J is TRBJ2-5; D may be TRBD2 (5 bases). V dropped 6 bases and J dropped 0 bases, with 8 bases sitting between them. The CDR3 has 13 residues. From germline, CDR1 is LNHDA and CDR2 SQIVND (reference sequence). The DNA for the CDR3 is TGTGCCAGTAGGGCGGACTACCAAGAGACCCAGTACTTC. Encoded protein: CASRADYQETQYF.

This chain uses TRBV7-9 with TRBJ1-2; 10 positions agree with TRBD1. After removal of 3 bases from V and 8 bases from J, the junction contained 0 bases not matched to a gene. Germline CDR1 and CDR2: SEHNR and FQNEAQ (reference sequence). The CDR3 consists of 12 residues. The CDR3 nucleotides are TGTGCCAGCAGCTTGGGACAGGGGGGCTACACCTTC. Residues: CASSLGQGGYTF.

The CDR3: CASSQDAAGQFSGGYTF. Written as DNA, the CDR3 is TGCGCCAGCAGCCAAGATGCTGCCGGACAGTTCTCAGGTGGCTACACCTTC. V usage is TRBV4-3 and J usage is TRBJ1-2; D possibly corresponds to TRBD1 (6 bases). This CDR3 has 17 residues. Trimming pared 0 bases from V and 7 bases from J, leaving 21 bases between. Per the germline V gene, CDR1 is LGHNA and CDR2 is YSLEER.